These 13 T cell receptor beta chains originate from one sample sequenced in a study of vaccination and CD4 T cells after COVID-19. What these receptors recognize is not known. Treatment here: roughly 11-day PBMC culture with coronavirus spike peptide pools or control peptides (ViraFEST assay). The Oncomine TCR Beta short-read assay generated sequence data from the DNA of cultured CD4+ T cells. TCRdb re-called the PCR reads with MiXCR, one entry per CDR3 protein. Among about 20,000 distinct CDR3 sequences, roughly three fifths were seen once, and the ten largest hold 8% to 9%. This specimen consisted of CD4+ T cells from blood, cultured in vitro, obtained after SARS-CoV-2 vaccination. These receptors were collected from a human donor who had recovered from COVID-19.

The chain uses TRBV7-7 and TRBJ2-3, with 7 bases identical to TRBD1. Per germline, CDR1 SSHAT and CDR2 FNYEAQ (reference sequence). V shed 5 bases, J shed 1 base, and the junction held 3 bases outside the gene matches. The CDR3 is made up of 14 amino acids. CDR3 nucleotides: TGTGCCAGCAGCCAGGGGGTTGGCACAGATACGCAGTATTTT. It translates to CASSQGVGTDTQYF.

The chain carries TRBV18 and TRBJ2-7; TRBD1 matches 7 bases. CDR3 length equals 18 residues. Trimming took 6 bases from V and 2 from J; bases not matched to a gene: 19. CDR1 is KGHSH and CDR2 is LQKENI in the germline V gene. CDR3 in amino acids: CASSQSAGTDYDAYEQYF. CDR3 sequence (DNA): TGTGCCAGCTCGCAATCGGCCGGGACAGATTATGATGCCTACGAGCAGTACTTC.

V is TRBV5-1 and J is TRBJ1-5; the D gene is possibly TRBD1 (5 bases). This CDR3 has 13 residues. CDR1 is SGHRS, CDR2 YFSETQ, per germline. V was clipped by 0 bases and J by 6 bases, with 7 bases between them. The CDR3: CASSLVGGQPQHF. CDR3 nucleotide sequence: TGCGCCAGCAGCTTGGTCGGGGGTCAGCCCCAGCATTTT.

The J gene is TRBJ2-1, the V gene TRBV18; D uncertain. CDR3 length equals 14 residues. Trimming took off 2 bases at V and 0 bases at J, with 5 bases between the two ends. The V gene's germline CDR1 is KGHSH and CDR2 LQKENI. The CDR3 reads CASSPSSSYNEQFF. DNA for the CDR3: TGTGCCAGCTCACCATCCAGCTCCTACAATGAGCAGTTCTTC.

The chain carries TRBV19 and TRBJ2-3; 7 nucleotides line up with TRBD1. Germline V lookup: CDR1 LNHDA, CDR2 SQIVND (reference sequence). V lost 6 bases and J lost 0; bases outside the gene matches: 6. The CDR3 covers 15 residues. The chain's CDR3 is CASSRDSSSTDTQYF. DNA for the CDR3: TGTGCCAGTAGCAGGGACAGTTCAAGCACAGATACGCAGTATTTT.

V gene TRBV7-2 combines with J gene TRBJ2-1; D possibly corresponds to TRBD1 (6 bases). CDR3 length equals 15 residues. Trimming left V 4 bases short and J 0 bases short, with 10 bases between. From germline, CDR1 is SGHTA and CDR2 FQGNSA. The CDR3 here is CASSSTGSSYNEQFF. The CDR3 nucleotides are TGTGCCAGCAGCTCCACAGGGAGCTCCTACAATGAGCAGTTCTTC.

This rearrangement joins TRBV11-2 to TRBJ1-1; D not certain. Trimming took off 1 base at V and 1 base at J, with 7 bases between the two ends. In germline, CDR1 is SGHAT, CDR2 FQNNGV. The CDR3 contains 14 residues. CDR3 coding DNA: TGTGCCAGCAGCTTAGTCTCAGCGAACACTGAAGCTTTCTTT. Amino acid sequence: CASSLVSANTEAFF.

The CDR3 DNA sequence: TGTGCCAGCTCACCACTTCCGACAGGAATCACAGATACGCAGTATTTT. It is translated as CASSPLPTGITDTQYF. J is TRBJ2-3 and V is TRBV18, with D perhaps TRBD1 (6 bases). The germline V and J ends were trimmed by 1 base and 2 bases, with 13 bases remaining between them. The CDR3 runs 16 residues. CDR1 and CDR2 from the germline V gene are KGHSH and LQKENI. Supplemented by reference TRBV18 and TRBJ2-3, the full variable domain reads NAGVMQNPRHLVRRRGQEARLRCSPMKGHSHVYWYRQLPEEGLKFMVYLQKENIIDESGMPKERFSAEFPKEGPSILRIQQVVRGDSAAYFCASSPLPTGITDTQYFGPGTRLTVL.

In its sample, this clonotype was seen a few times. V usage is TRBV24-1 and J usage is TRBJ1-2, with a weak D call TRBD1 (6 bases). V lost 8 bases, J lost 4 bases, and 19 bases lay in between. This CDR3 has 15 amino acids. Germline CDR1 reads KGHDR; CDR2 reads SFDVKD. The CDR3: CATKGPQGTSYGYTF. The CDR3 DNA reads TGTGCCACCAAGGGCCCCCAAGGGACAAGCTATGGCTACACCTTC.

The chain is built from TRBV20-1 and TRBJ2-3, with TRBD1 matching over 9 bases. The germline CDR1 and CDR2 sequences are DFQATT and SNEGSKA (reference sequence). This CDR3 contains 14 residues. The V segment lost 4 bases and the J segment 5 bases; nucleotides outside the gene matches: 7. The CDR3 nucleotides read TGCAGTGCTACCTCCGGGACAGGGAAAGATACGCAGTATTTT. Translation: CSATSGTGKDTQYF.

V gene TRBV5-3 combines with J gene TRBJ1-2; D is uncertain. TRBV5-3 is labeled an ORF, and its function is uncertain. This CDR3 spans 14 amino acids. V lost 8 bases, J lost 3 bases, and 17 bases lay in between. The CDR3 region is CASSGGPEYYGYTF. CDR3 in DNA: TGTGCCAGCAGCGGCGGACCGGAGTACTATGGCTACACCTTC.

V gene TRBV7-9 combines with J gene TRBJ2-4; D is possibly TRBD1 or TRBD2 (6 bases each). Germline lookup yields CDR1 SEHNR and CDR2 FQNEAQ (reference sequence). Deletions cut 5 bases from V and 5 bases from J, with 13 bases between. This CDR3 contains 14 residues. This CDR3 reads CASSPQGLQNIQYF. CDR3 DNA: TGTGCCAGCAGCCCACAGGGACTTCAAAACATTCAGTACTTC.

This sequence joins TRBV24-1 and TRBJ2-1, with 8 bases matching TRBD1. Germline CDR1 KGHDR, CDR2 SFDVKD. The ends lost 6 bases at V and 4 bases at J; junction bases unmatched: 4. CDR3 length: 14 amino acids. CDR3 amino acids: CATSPRGPYNEQFF. In DNA, the CDR3 is TGTGCCACCAGTCCCAGGGGGCCGTACAATGAGCAGTTCTTC.